This TCR beta chain stems from a study of CD8 T cells in Susac syndrome. Negative isolation was used for CD8+ and CD4+ T cells, and FACS enrichment was applied to TEMRA cells. From germline, CDR1 is DFQATT and CDR2 SNEGSKA (reference sequence). J was trimmed by 4 bases and V by 5 bases; bases with no gene match: 3. The CDR3 sequence is 14 residues long. RNA amounts of roughly 0.45 to 1 ug underwent reverse transcription with random hexamers. TCRdb processed the immunoSEQ multiplex PCR reads anew with MiXCR; each CDR3 protein has one entry. The data show 150,000 to 200,000 distinct CDR3 sequences, with over 85% seen just once and more than 0.08% held by the top ten.

The TCR comes from a human donor with multiple sclerosis. This chain uses TRBV20-1 with TRBJ2-2; the match to TRBD1 covers 11 bases. The sequenced sample was CD4+ T cells from PBMCs. CDR3 DNA sequence: TGCAGTGCTGGACAGGGGGCGGGCACCGGGGAGCTGTTTTTT. This encodes CSAGQGAGTGELFF.